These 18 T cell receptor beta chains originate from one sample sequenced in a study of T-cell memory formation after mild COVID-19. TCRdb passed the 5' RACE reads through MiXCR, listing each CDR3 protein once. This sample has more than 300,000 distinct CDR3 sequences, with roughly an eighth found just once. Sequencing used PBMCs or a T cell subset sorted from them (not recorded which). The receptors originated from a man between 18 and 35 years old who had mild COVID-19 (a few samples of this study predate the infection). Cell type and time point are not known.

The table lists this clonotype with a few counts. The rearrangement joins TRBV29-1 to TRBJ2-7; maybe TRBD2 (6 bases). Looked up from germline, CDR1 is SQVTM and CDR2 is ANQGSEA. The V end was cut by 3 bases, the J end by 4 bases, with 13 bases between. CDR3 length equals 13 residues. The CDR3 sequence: CSVEGAGGYEQYF. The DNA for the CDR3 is TGCAGCGTTGAGGGAGCGGGTGGGTACGAGCAGTACTTC.

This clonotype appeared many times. CDR3 sequence (DNA): TGTGCCAGCAGCGCCCGACCCCGGACAGGCGGGGGCACAGATACGCAGTATTTT. Amino acid sequence: CASSARPRTGGGTDTQYF. This chain joins TRBV7-2 and TRBJ2-3; tentatively, D is TRBD1 (7 bases). The V end was cut by 5 bases, the J end by 1 base, with 22 bases between. The CDR3 spans 18 residues. Germline V lookup: CDR1 SGHTA, CDR2 FQGNSA.

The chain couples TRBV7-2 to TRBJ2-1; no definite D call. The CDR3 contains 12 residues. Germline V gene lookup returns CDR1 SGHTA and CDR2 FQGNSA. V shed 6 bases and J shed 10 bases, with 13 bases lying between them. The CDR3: CASSRSGSEQFF. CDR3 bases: TGTGCCAGCAGTCGATCAGGATCAGAGCAGTTCTTC.

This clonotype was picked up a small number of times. The CDR3 DNA is TGTGCCAGCAGTTACGGGGCGGGGAACTATGGCTACACCTTC. This translates into CASSYGAGNYGYTF. The gene calls are TRBV6-6 and TRBJ1-2; D perhaps matches TRBD1 (5 bases). The CDR3 has 14 residues. CDR1 and CDR2 from the germline V gene are MNHNY and SVGAGI (reference sequence). V shed 2 bases and J shed 2 bases, with 9 bases lying between them.

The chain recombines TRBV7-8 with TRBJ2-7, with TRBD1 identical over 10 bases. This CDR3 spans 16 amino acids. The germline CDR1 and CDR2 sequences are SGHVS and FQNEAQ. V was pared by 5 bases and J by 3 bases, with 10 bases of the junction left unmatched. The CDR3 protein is CASSPPLRTGGYEQYF. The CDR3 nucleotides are TGTGCCAGCAGCCCACCGCTAAGGACAGGGGGCTACGAGCAGTACTTC.

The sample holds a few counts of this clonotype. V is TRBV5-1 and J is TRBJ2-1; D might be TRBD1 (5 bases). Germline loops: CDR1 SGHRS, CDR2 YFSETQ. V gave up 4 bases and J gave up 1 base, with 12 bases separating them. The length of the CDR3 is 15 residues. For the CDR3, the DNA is TGCGCCAGCAGCCCAGGGATTTTGTCCTACAATGAGCAGTTCTTC. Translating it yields CASSPGILSYNEQFF.

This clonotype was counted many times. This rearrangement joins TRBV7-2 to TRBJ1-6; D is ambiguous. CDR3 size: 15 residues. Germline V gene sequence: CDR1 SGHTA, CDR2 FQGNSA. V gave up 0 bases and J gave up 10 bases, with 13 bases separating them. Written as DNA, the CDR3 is TGTGCCAGCAGCTTAGCGCCAGGCAGCTACTCACCCCTCCACTTT. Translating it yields CASSLAPGSYSPLHF.

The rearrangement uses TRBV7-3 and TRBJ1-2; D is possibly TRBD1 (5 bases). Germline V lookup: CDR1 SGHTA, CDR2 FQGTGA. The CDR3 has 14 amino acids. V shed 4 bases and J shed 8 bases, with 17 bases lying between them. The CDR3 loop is CASSYNGDSGGYTF. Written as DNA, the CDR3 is TGTGCCAGCAGCTACAACGGAGACTCAGGGGGCTACACCTTC.

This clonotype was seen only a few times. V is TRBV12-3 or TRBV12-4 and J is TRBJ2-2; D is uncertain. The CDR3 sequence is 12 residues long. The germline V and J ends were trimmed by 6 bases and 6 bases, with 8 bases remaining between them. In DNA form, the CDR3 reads TGTGCCAGCAGCCTGATGCCCGGGGAGCTGTTTTTT. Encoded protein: CASSLMPGELFF.

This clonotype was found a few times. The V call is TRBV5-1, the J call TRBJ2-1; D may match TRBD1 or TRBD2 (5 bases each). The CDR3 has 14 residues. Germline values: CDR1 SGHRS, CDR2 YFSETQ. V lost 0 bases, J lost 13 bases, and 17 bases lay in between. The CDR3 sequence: CASSLEAPRDPQFF. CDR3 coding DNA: TGCGCCAGCAGCTTGGAGGCCCCAAGGGACCCCCAGTTCTTC.

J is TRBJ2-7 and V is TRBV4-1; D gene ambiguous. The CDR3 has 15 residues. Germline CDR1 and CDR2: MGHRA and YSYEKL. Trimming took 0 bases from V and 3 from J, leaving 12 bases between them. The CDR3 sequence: CASSQDLRPSYEQYV. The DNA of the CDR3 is TGCGCCAGCAGCCAAGATTTGAGACCAAGCTACGAGCAGTACGTC.

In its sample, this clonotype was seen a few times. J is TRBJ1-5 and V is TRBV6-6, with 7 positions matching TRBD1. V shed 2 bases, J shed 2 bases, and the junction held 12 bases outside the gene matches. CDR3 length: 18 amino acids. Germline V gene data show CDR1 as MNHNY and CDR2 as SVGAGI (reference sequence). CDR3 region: CASSYPPKTGFGNQPQHF. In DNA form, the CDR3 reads TGTGCCAGCAGTTACCCCCCCAAGACAGGGTTTGGCAATCAGCCCCAGCATTTT.

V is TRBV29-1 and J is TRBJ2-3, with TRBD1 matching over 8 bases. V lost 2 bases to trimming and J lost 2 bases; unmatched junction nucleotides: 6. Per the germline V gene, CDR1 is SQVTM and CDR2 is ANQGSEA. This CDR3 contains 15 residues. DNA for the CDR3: TGCAGCGTTGAAATACTGGGACAGGACACAGATACGCAGTATTTT. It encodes CSVEILGQDTDTQYF.

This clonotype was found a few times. The CDR3 sequence is CASSSLGGGEETQYF. CDR3 nucleotide sequence: TGTGCCAGCAGCTCCCTAGGGGGAGGGGAGGAGACCCAGTACTTC. The chain has TRBV2 and TRBJ2-5; tentatively, D is TRBD2 (7 bases). Germline CDR1 and CDR2: SNHLY and FYNNEI. CDR3 length: 15 residues. The germline V and J ends were trimmed by 6 bases and 5 bases, with 19 bases remaining between them.

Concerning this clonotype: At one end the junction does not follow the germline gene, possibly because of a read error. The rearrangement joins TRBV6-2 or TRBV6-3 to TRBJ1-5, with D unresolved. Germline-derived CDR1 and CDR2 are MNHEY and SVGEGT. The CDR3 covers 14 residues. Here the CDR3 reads CATSYGRVDQPQHF. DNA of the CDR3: TGTGCCACCAGTTACGGTCGGGTGGATCAGCCCCAGCATTTT.

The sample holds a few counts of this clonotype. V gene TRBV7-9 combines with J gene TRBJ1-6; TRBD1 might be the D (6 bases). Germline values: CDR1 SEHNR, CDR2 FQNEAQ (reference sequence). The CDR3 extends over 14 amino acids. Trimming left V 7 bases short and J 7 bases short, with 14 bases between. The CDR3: CASTRAGENSPLHF. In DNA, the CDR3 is TGTGCCAGCACCAGGGCAGGGGAAAATTCACCCCTCCACTTT.

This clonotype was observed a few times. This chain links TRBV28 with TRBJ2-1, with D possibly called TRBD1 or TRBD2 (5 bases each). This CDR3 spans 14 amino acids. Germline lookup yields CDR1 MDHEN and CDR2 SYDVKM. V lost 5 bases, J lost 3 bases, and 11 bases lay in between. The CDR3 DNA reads TGTGCCAGCAGTCCCGGGACCAACTACAATGAGCAGTTCTTC. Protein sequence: CASSPGTNYNEQFF.

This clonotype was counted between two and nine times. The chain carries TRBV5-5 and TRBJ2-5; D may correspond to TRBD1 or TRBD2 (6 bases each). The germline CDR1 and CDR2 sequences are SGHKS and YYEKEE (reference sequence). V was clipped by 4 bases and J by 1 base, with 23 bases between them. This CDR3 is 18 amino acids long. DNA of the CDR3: TGTGCCAGCAGCGTTACAGGGAGGAGGTTCGGGGGCCAAGAGACCCAGTACTTC. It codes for CASSVTGRRFGGQETQYF. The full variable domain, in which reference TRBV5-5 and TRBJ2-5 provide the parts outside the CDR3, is DAGVTQSPTHLIKTRGQQVTLRCSPISGHKSVSWYQQVLGQGPQFIFQYYEKEERGRGNFPDRFSARQFPNYSSELNVNALLLGDSALYLCASSVTGRRFGGQETQYFGPGTRLLVL.